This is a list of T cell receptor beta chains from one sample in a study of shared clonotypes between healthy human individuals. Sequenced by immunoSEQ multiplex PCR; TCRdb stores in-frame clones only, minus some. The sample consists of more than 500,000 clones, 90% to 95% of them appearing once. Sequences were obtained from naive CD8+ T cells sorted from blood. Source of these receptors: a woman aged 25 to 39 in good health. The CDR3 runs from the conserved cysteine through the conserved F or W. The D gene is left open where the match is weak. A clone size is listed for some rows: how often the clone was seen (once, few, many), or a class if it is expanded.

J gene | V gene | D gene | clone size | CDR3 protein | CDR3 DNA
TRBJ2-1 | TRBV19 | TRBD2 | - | CASSLLGRELDEQFF | TGTGCCAGTAGCTTATTGGGGCGGGAGTTGGATGAGCAGTTCTTC
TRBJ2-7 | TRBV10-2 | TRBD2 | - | CASSVGLGGANDEQYF | TGCGCCAGCAGTGTGGGACTAGGAGGGGCCAACGACGAGCAGTACTTC
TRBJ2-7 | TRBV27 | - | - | CASSSTSGALFSYEQYF | TGTGCCAGCAGTTCCACCTCAGGGGCCTTATTCTCCTACGAGCAGTACTTC
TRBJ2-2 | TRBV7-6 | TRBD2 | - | CASSPGTRPNTGELFF | TGTGCCAGCAGCCCTGGGACTAGACCGAACACCGGGGAGCTGTTTTTT
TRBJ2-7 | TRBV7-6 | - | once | CASSLIAGREQYF | TGTGCCAGCAGCTTAATTGCCGGTCGCGAGCAGTACTTC
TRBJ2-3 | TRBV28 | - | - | CASSLGGKWEDTQYF | TGTGCCAGCAGTTTAGGGGGGAAATGGGAGGATACGCAGTATTTT
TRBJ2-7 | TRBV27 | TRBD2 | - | CASKLAGVGEQYF | TGTGCCAGCAAGTTAGCGGGAGTGGGTGAGCAGTACTTC
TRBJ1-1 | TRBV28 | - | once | CASSFWGTGDTEAFF | TGTGCCAGCAGTTTTTGGGGGACCGGGGACACTGAAGCTTTCTTT
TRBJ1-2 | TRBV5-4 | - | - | CASSLFISDGYTF | TGTGCCAGCAGCTTGTTCATCAGCGATGGCTACACCTTC
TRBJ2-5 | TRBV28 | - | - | CASSLRDFQLGTQYF | TGTGCCAGCAGTTTAAGGGACTTCCAACTTGGGACCCAGTACTTC